This entry describes one TCR beta chain. This specimen belongs to a study of shared clonotypes between healthy human individuals. Profiled with immunoSEQ multiplex PCR; TCRdb holds only in-frame clones, not every one. The sample contains some 2.3 million clones, over 85% of which appear only once. CDR1 and CDR2 from the germline V gene are SGHRS and YFSETQ. The CDR3 spans 14 residues. V was cut by 0 bases and J by 7 bases, with 10 bases left in between. The receptor comes from a man aged 18 to 29 in good health. Some clones in this sample may be carry-over from other donors' samples. This chain joins TRBV5-1 and TRBJ1-4; maybe TRBD1 (6 bases). Sequencing input: naive CD4+ T cells from PBMCs. Stated subset: CD45RA+ positively selected. CDR3 in amino acids: CASSLVGAREKLFF. In nucleotides, the CDR3 is TGCGCCAGCAGCTTGGTGGGGGCGCGTGAAAAACTGTTTTTT.